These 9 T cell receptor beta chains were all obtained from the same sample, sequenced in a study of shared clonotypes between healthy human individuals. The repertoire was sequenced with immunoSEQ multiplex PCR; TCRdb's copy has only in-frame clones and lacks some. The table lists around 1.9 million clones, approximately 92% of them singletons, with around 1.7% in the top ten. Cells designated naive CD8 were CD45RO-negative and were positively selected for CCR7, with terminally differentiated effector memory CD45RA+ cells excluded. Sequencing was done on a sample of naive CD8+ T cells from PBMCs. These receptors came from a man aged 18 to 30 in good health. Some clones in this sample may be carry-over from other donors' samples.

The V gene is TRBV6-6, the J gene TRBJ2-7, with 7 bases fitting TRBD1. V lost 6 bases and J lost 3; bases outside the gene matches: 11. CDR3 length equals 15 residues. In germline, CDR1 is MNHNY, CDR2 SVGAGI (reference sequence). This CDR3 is CASRNVGTVFYEQYF. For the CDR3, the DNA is TGTGCCAGCAGAAACGTCGGGACAGTGTTCTACGAGCAGTACTTC.

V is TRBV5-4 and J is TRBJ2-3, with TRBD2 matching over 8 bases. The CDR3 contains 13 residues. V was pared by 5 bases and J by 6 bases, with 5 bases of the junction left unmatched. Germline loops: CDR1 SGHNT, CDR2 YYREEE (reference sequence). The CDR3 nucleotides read TGTGCCAGCAGAGCGGGGGACGTGGATACGCAGTATTTT. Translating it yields CASRAGDVDTQYF.

Written as DNA, the CDR3 is TGTGCCAGCAGCTTAGGTCGGGCGGGGTATCGGGACGAGCAGTACTTC. Encoded protein: CASSLGRAGYRDEQYF. V gene TRBV7-8 combines with J gene TRBJ2-7; D possibly corresponds to TRBD2 (6 bases). Trimming stripped 1 base from V and 5 bases from J, with 18 bases between. Germline assignment: CDR1 SGHVS and CDR2 FQNEAQ. The CDR3 is 16 amino acids.

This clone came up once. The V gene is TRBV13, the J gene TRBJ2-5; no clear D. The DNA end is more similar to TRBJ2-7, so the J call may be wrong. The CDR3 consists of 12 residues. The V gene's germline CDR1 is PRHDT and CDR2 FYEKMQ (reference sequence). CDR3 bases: TGTGCCAGCAGCTTAGCTGGGAACGAGCAGTACTTC. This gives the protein CASSLAGNEQYF.

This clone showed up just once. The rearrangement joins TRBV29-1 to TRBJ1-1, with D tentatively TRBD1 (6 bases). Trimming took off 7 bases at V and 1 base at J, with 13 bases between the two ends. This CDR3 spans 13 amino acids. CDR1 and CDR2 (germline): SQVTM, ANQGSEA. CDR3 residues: CSALGGSNTEAFF. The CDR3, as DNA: TGCAGCGCTTTAGGGGGTTCGAACACTGAAGCTTTCTTT. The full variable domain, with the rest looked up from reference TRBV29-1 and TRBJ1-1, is SAVISQKPSRDICQRGTSLTIQCQVDSQVTMMFWYRQQPGQSLTLIATANQGSEATYESGFVIDKFPISRPNLTFSTLTVSNMSPEDSSIYLCSALGGSNTEAFFGQGTRLTVV.

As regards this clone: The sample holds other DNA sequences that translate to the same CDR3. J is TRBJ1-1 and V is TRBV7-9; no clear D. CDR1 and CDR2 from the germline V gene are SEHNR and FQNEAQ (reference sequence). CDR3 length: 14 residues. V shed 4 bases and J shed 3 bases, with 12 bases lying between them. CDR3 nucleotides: TGTGCCAGCAGCTCCCGGACGGGAGACACTGAAGCTTTCTTT. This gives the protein CASSSRTGDTEAFF.

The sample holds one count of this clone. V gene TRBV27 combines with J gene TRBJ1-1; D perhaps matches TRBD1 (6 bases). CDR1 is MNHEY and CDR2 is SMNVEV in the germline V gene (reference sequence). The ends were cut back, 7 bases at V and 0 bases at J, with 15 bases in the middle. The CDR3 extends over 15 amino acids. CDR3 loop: CASTLRGGMNTEAFF. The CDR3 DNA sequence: TGTGCCAGCACCCTGAGGGGGGGGATGAACACTGAAGCTTTCTTT.

The CDR3 DNA sequence: TGTGCCAGCAGGGGCGGAAGCACAGATACGCAGTATTTT. Translation gives CASRGGSTDTQYF. V usage is TRBV27 and J usage is TRBJ2-3; D ambiguous. CDR1 MNHEY and CDR2 SMNVEV come from the germline V gene (reference sequence). Trimming removed 6 bases at V and 0 bases at J, with 7 bases between. The CDR3 is 13 amino acids.

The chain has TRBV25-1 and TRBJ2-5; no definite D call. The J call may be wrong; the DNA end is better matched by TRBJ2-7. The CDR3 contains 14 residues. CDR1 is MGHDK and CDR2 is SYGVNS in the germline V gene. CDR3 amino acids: CASSDPTESYEQYF. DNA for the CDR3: TGTGCCAGCAGTGATCCCACAGAATCCTACGAGCAGTACTTC.